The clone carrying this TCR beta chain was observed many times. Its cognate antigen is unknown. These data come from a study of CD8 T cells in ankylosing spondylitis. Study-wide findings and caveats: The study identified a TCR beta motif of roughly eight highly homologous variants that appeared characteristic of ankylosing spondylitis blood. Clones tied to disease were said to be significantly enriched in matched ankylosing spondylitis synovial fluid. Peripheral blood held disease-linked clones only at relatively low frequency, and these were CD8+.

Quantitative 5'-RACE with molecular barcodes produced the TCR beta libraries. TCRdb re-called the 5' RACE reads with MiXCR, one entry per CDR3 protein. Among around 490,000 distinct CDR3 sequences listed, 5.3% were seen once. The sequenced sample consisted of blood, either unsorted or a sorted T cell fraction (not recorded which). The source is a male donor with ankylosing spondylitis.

This CDR3 reads CASSLQPITEAFF. The CDR3 DNA follows: TGCGCCAGCAGTCTTCAACCAATCACTGAAGCTTTCTTT. The rearrangement joins TRBV5-1 to TRBJ1-1; no clear D. Trimming took 5 bases from V and 4 from J, leaving 12 bases between them. This CDR3 region has 13 residues. Per germline, CDR1 SGHRS and CDR2 YFSETQ.